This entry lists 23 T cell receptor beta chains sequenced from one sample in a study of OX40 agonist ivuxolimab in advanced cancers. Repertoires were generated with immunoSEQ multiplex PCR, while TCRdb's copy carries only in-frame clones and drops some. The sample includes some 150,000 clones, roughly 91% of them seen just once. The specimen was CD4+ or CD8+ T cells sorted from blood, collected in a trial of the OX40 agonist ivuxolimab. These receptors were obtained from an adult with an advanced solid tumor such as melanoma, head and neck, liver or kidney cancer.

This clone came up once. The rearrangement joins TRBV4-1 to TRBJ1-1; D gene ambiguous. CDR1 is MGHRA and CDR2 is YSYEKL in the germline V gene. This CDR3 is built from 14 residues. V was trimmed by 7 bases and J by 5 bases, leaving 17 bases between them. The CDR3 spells CASTTTAGWTEAFF. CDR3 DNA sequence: TGCGCCAGCACCACTACAGCGGGGTGGACTGAAGCTTTCTTT.

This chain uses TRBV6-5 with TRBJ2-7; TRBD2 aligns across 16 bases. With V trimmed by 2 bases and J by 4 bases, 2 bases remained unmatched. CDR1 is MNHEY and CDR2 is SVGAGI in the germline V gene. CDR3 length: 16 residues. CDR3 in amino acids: CASSYGTSGGAYEQYF. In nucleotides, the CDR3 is TGTGCCAGCAGTTACGGGACTAGCGGGGGGGCGTACGAGCAGTACTTC.

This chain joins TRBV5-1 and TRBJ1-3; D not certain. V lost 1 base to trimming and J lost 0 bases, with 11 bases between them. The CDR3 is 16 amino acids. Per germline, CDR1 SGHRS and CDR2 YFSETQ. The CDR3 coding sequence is TGCGCCAGCAGCTTGTTCGCAGGATCCTCTGGAAACACCATATATTTT. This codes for CASSLFAGSSGNTIYF.

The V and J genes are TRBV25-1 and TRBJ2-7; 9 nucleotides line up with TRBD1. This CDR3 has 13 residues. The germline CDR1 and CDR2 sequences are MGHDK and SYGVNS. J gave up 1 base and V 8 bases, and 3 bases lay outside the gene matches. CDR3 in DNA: TGTGCCAGCGGACAGGGGCGATCCTACGAGCAGTACTTC. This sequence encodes CASGQGRSYEQYF.

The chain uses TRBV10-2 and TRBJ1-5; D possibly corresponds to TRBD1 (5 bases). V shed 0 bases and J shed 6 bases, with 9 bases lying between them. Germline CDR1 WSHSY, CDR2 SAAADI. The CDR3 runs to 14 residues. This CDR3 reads CASSESLGAQPQHF. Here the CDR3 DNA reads TGCGCCAGCAGTGAGTCGTTAGGGGCTCAGCCCCAGCATTTT.

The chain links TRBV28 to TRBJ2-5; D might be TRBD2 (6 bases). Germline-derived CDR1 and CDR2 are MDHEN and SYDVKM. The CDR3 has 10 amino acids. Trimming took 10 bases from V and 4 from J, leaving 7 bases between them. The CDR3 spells CATGGETQYF. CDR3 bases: TGTGCCACCGGGGGAGAGACCCAGTACTTC.

CDR3 in amino acids: CASSLEGRVGEKLFF. CDR3 DNA sequence: TGTGCCAGCAGCTTAGAAGGCAGGGTAGGAGAAAAACTGTTTTTT. The V gene is TRBV7-3, the J gene TRBJ1-4; weak D call: TRBD1 (5 bases). This CDR3 spans 15 amino acids. V was pared by 2 bases and J by 8 bases, with 15 bases between. In germline, CDR1 is SGHTA, CDR2 FQGTGA.

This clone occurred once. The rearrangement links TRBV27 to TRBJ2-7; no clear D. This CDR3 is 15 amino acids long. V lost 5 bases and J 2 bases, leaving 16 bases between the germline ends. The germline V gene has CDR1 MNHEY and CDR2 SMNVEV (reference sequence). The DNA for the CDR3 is TGTGCCAGCAGTGTCTCAGGTCATAACGCCTACGAGCAGTACTTC. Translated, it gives CASSVSGHNAYEQYF.

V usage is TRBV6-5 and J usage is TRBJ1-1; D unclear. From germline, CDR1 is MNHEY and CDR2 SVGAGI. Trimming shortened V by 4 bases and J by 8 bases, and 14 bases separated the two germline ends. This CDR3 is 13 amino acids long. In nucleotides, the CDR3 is TGTGCCAGCAGTTTTCCAACGGGGAGAGAAGCTTTCTTT. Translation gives CASSFPTGREAFF.

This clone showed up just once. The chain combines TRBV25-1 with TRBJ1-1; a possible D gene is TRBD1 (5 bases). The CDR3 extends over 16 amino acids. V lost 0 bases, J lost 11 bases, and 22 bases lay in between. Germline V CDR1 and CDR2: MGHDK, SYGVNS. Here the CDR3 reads CASSEYPLGGRREAFF. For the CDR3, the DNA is TGTGCCAGCAGTGAATATCCCCTGGGGGGTAGGCGGGAGGCTTTCTTT.

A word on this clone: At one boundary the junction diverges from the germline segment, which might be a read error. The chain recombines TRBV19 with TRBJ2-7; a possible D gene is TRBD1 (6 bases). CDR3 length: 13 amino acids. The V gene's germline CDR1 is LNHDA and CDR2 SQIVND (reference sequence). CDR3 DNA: TGTGCCAGTAGTCTAGACAGGAGCTACGAGCAGTACTTC. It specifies CASSLDRSYEQYF.

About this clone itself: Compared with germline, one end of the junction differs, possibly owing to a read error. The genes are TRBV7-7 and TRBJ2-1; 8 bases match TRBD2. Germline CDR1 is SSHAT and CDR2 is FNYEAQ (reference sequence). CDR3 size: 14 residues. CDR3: CASSFGREGYEQFF. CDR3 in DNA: TGTGCTAGCAGCTTCGGACGGGAGGGCTATGAGCAGTTCTTC.

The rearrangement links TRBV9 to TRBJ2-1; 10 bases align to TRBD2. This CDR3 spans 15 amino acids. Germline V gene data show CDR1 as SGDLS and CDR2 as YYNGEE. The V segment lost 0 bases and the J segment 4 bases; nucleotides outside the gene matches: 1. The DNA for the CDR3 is TGTGCCAGCAGCGTAGCACTAGCGGGGTACAATGAGCAGTTCTTC. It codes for CASSVALAGYNEQFF.

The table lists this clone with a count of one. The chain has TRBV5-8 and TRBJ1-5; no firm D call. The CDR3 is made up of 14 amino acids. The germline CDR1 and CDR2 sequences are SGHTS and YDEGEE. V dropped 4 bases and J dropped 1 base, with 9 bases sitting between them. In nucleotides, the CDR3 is TGTGCCAGCAGCCCCGGGGTAAGCAATCAGCCCCAGCATTTT. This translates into CASSPGVSNQPQHF.

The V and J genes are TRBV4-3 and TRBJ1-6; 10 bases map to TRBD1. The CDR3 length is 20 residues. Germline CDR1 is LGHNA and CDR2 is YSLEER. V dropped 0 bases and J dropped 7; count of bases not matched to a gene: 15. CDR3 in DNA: TGCGCCAGCAGCCAAGATTCCCCCGGAGGGACAGGGGCCAAAAATTCACCCCTCCACTTT. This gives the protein CASSQDSPGGTGAKNSPLHF.

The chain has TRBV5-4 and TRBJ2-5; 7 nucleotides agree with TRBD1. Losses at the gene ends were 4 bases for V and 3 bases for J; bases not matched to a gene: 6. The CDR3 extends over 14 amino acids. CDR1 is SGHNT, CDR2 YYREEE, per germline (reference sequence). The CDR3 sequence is CASSKRGQKETQYF. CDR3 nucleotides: TGTGCCAGCAGCAAAAGGGGGCAGAAAGAGACCCAGTACTTC. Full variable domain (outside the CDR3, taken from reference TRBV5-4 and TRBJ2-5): ETGVTQSPTHLIKTRGQQVTLRCSSQSGHNTVSWYQQALGQGPQFIFQYYREEENGRGNFPPRFSGLQFPNYSSELNVNALELDDSALYLCASSKRGQKETQYFGPGTRLLVL.

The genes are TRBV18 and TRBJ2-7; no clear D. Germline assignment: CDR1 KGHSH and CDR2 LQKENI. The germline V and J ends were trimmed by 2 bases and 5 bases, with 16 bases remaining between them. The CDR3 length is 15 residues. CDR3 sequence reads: CASSPMVGVEDEQYF. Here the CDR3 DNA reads TGTGCCAGCTCACCAATGGTCGGAGTCGAAGACGAGCAGTACTTC.

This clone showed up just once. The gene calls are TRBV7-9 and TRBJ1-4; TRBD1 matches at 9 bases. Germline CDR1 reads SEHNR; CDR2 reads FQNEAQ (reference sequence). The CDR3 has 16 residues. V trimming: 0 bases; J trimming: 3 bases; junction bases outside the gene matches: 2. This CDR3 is CASSLAGTGSNEKLFF. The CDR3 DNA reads TGTGCCAGCAGCTTAGCGGGGACAGGGTCTAATGAAAAACTGTTTTTT.

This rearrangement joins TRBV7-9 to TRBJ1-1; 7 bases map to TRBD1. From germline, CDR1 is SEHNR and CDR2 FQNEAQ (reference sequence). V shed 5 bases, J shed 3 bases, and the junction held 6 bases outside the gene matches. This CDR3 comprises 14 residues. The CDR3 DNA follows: TGTGCCAGCAGCCCCCTAACAGGGGACACTGAAGCTTTCTTT. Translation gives CASSPLTGDTEAFF.

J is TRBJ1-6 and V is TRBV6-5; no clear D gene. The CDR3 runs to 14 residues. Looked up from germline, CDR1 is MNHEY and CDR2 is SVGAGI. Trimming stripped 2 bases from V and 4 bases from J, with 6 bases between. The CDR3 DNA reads TGTGCCAGCAGTTACACGGATTATAATTCACCCCTCCACTTT. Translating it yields CASSYTDYNSPLHF.

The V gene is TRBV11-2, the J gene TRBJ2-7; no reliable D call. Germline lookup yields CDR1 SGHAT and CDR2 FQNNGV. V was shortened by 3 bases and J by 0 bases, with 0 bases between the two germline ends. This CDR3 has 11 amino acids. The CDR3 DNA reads TGTGCCAGCAGCTTCTCCTACGAGCAGTACTTC. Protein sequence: CASSFSYEQYF.

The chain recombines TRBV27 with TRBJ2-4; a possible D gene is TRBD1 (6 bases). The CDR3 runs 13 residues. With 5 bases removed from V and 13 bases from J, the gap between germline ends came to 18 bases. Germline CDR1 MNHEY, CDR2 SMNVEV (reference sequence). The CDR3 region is CASSPRRLTGQYF. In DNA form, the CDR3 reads TGTGCCAGCAGTCCTAGGCGCTTGACAGGCCAGTACTTC.

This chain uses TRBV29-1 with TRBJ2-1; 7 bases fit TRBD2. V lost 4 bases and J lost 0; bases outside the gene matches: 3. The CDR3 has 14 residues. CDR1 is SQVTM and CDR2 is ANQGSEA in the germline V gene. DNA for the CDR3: TGCAGCGTTGCTAGCGGTAGCTCCTACAATGAGCAGTTCTTC. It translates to CSVASGSSYNEQFF.